The 18 T cell receptor beta chains listed next were all sequenced from one sample in a study of blood T cell repertoires in COVID-19. TCRdb's table, derived via immunoSEQ multiplex PCR, lists solely in-frame clones and lacks some. The sample carries approximately 480,000 clones, roughly nine tenths recorded once. Sequencing used PBMCs or T cells enriched from blood (not recorded which). The receptor set was obtained from a woman between 18 and 30 years old who had recovered from COVID-19.

The chain recombines TRBV5-1 with TRBJ1-1; 9 nucleotides match TRBD1. Trimming cost V 0 bases and J 6 bases; bases outside gene matches: 3. The CDR3 contains 14 residues. CDR1 and CDR2 (germline): SGHRS, YFSETQ. The CDR3 protein is CASSLGDRVSEAFF. The CDR3 DNA reads TGCGCCAGCAGCTTGGGGGACAGGGTGTCTGAAGCTTTCTTT. The full variable domain, with the rest looked up from reference TRBV5-1 and TRBJ1-1, is KAGVTQTPRYLIKTRGQQVTLSCSPISGHRSVSWYQQTPGQGLQFLFEYFSETQRNKGNFPGRFSGRQFSNSRSEMNVSTLELGDSALYLCASSLGDRVSEAFFGQGTRLTVV.

This clone was counted once. V is TRBV6-5 and J is TRBJ1-4; 8 bases line up with TRBD1. The CDR3 spans 14 residues. V lost 6 bases to trimming and J lost 9 bases; unmatched junction nucleotides: 9. Per the germline V gene, CDR1 is MNHEY and CDR2 is SVGAGI. CDR3 residues: CASRQGTGSKKLFF. The CDR3, as DNA: TGTGCCAGCAGGCAGGGGACAGGTTCGAAAAAACTGTTTTTT.

The chain couples TRBV5-1 to TRBJ1-2, with 9 bases lining up with TRBD1. V was pared by 4 bases and J by 4 bases, with 14 bases of the junction left unmatched. In germline, CDR1 is SGHRS, CDR2 YFSETQ. The CDR3 consists of 17 residues. The CDR3 region is CASSLGPRTGEAYGYTF. The CDR3, as DNA: TGCGCCAGCAGCCTGGGTCCAAGGACAGGGGAGGCCTATGGCTACACCTTC.

This clone was observed once. Its ends do not fully match the called genes, so a read error is possible. This chain links TRBV29-1 with TRBJ1-1, with 7 bases lining up with TRBD1. Germline V gives CDR1 SQVTM, CDR2 ANQGSEA. This CDR3 spans 14 amino acids. CDR3 amino acids: CSAEGGAVDTEAFF. CDR3 DNA: TGCAGCGCTGAAGGGGGCGCGGTGGACACTGAAGCTTTCTTT.

The chain employs TRBV5-8 and TRBJ1-1; D is undetermined. CDR1 SGHTS and CDR2 YDEGEE come from the germline V gene. CDR3 size: 15 residues. V lost 0 bases and J 6 bases, leaving 15 bases between the germline ends. In DNA, the CDR3 is TGTGCCAGCAGCTTGGATTCATTCGGGGATCCTGAAGCTTTCTTT. Amino acid sequence: CASSLDSFGDPEAFF.

The chain employs TRBV5-6 and TRBJ1-2, with 9 bases that match TRBD1. CDR1 SGHDT and CDR2 YYEEEE come from the germline V gene. The CDR3 is made up of 14 amino acids. J lost 8 bases, V lost 4 bases, and 9 bases had no gene match. The CDR3 region has the DNA TGTGCCAGCAGCCGCGGGACAGGGCCGGGGGGCTACACCTTC. This encodes CASSRGTGPGGYTF.

This sequence joins TRBV30 and TRBJ2-7, with D maybe TRBD1 (6 bases). Trimming removed 2 bases at V and 3 bases at J, with 11 bases between. The CDR3 sequence is 13 residues long. In germline, CDR1 is GTSNPN, CDR2 SVGIG (reference sequence). The CDR3 spells CAWSPDSFYEQYF. The CDR3 DNA reads as TGTGCCTGGAGTCCGGACAGCTTCTACGAGCAGTACTTC.

The chain recombines TRBV11-2 with TRBJ2-7; 10 bases align to TRBD2. The V and J ends lost 2 bases and 3 bases, in that order; junction bases with no gene match: 4. From germline, CDR1 is SGHAT and CDR2 FQNNGV. The CDR3 consists of 15 residues. The CDR3 DNA reads as TGTGCCAGCAGCTTACTATCTAGCGGGGGCTACGAGCAGTACTTC. Residues: CASSLLSSGGYEQYF.

This clone was counted between two and nine times. The rearrangement joins TRBV11-2 to TRBJ1-1, with a possible D match to TRBD1 (6 bases). The ends were cut back, 5 bases at V and 2 bases at J, with 21 bases in the middle. The CDR3 runs 17 residues. From germline, CDR1 is SGHAT and CDR2 FQNNGV. The CDR3 DNA sequence: TGTGCCAGCAGCACCCGGGACAATCAGGTCGGAAACACTGAAGCTTTCTTT. It encodes CASSTRDNQVGNTEAFF.

This clone was observed once. The chain carries TRBV5-1 and TRBJ2-5; TRBD1 matches 11 bases. Germline CDR1 SGHRS, CDR2 YFSETQ. CDR3 length equals 16 residues. With V trimmed by 3 bases and J by 1 base, 5 bases remained unmatched. Here the CDR3 reads CASSSSGTGGQETQYF. In DNA, the CDR3 is TGCGCCAGCAGCTCTTCCGGGACAGGGGGCCAAGAGACCCAGTACTTC.

The V call is TRBV30, the J call TRBJ2-2, with 9 bases that match TRBD1. The CDR3 runs 15 residues. Germline V gene sequence: CDR1 GTSNPN, CDR2 SVGIG (reference sequence). The V and J ends lost 2 bases and 7 bases, in that order; junction bases with no gene match: 8. CDR3 loop: CAWSRDRESRGELFF. As DNA, the CDR3 is TGTGCCTGGAGTAGGGACAGGGAATCGCGCGGGGAGCTGTTTTTT.

The CDR3 DNA sequence: TGTGCCACCAGCAGGCCCAGGGATAGGACTGAAGCTTTCTTT. Its protein product is CATSRPRDRTEAFF. The rearrangement uses TRBV15 and TRBJ1-1; D possibly corresponds to TRBD1 (5 bases). Germline lookup yields CDR1 LNHNV and CDR2 YYDKDF (reference sequence). The CDR3 runs to 14 residues. The V gene lost 3 bases and the J gene lost 5 bases, with 13 bases spanning the gap.

The J gene is TRBJ1-1, the V gene TRBV18; D unclear. CDR1 KGHSH and CDR2 LQKENI come from the germline V gene. CDR3 length: 15 amino acids. V was clipped by 3 bases and J by 0 bases, with 11 bases between them. CDR3: CASSPETGMNTEAFF. The CDR3 DNA sequence: TGTGCCAGCTCACCCGAGACGGGGATGAACACTGAAGCTTTCTTT.

The chain links TRBV7-9 to TRBJ2-2; 7 bases are shared with TRBD1. J was trimmed by 5 bases and V by 4 bases; bases with no gene match: 1. From germline, CDR1 is SEHNR and CDR2 FQNEAQ (reference sequence). The CDR3 totals 13 residues. The CDR3: CASSYRGTGELFF. In DNA form, the CDR3 reads TGTGCCAGCAGCTACAGGGGAACCGGGGAGCTGTTTTTT.

The rearrangement links TRBV29-1 to TRBJ1-1; D is uncertain. The CDR3 covers 12 residues. Germline V lookup: CDR1 SQVTM, CDR2 ANQGSEA. With 7 bases removed from V and 1 base from J, the gap between germline ends came to 10 bases. The CDR3 spells CSGSTANTEAFF. CDR3 sequence (DNA): TGCAGCGGATCTACAGCGAACACTGAAGCTTTCTTT.

J is TRBJ1-1 and V is TRBV30; 7 bases line up with TRBD1. The germline gives CDR1 GTSNPN, CDR2 SVGIG (reference sequence). J gave up 3 bases and V 4 bases, and 5 bases lay outside the gene matches. The length of the CDR3 is 13 residues. The CDR3 DNA is TGTGCCTGGAACACAGGGGCCTACACTGAAGCTTTCTTT. Protein: CAWNTGAYTEAFF.

V gene TRBV27 combines with J gene TRBJ2-5; 10 nucleotides line up with TRBD1. The length of the CDR3 is 20 residues. V lost 4 bases, J lost 6 bases, and 23 bases stayed unmatched. CDR1 MNHEY and CDR2 SMNVEV come from the germline V gene (reference sequence). The CDR3 spells CASSSTQGVWDRGSPKTQYF. DNA for the CDR3: TGTGCCAGCAGTTCCACCCAGGGGGTCTGGGACAGGGGATCCCCTAAGACCCAGTACTTC.

This chain links TRBV19 with TRBJ1-6; D remains ambiguous. CDR1 and CDR2 from the germline V gene are LNHDA and SQIVND (reference sequence). The CDR3 loop spans 13 amino acids. V dropped 11 bases and J dropped 7 bases, with 15 bases sitting between them. Written as DNA, the CDR3 is TGTGCCTCTGAGGGAACTGGGAATTCACCCCTCCACTTT. This gives the protein CASEGTGNSPLHF.